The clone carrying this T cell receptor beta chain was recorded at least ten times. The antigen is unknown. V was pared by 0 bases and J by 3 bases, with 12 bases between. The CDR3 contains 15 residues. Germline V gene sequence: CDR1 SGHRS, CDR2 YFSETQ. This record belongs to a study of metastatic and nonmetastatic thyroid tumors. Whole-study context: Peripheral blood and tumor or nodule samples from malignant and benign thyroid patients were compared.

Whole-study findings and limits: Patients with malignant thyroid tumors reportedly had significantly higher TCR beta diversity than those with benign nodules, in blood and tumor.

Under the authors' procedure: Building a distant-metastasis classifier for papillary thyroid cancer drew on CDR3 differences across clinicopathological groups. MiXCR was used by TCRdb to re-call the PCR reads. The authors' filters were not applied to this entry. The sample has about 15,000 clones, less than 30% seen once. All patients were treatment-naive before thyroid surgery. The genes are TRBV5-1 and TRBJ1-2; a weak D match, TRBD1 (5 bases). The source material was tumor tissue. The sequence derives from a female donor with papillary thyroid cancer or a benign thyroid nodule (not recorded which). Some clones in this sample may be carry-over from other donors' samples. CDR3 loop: CASSLDSRTYYGYTF. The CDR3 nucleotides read TGCGCCAGCAGCTTGGATTCCCGGACATACTATGGCTACACCTTC.